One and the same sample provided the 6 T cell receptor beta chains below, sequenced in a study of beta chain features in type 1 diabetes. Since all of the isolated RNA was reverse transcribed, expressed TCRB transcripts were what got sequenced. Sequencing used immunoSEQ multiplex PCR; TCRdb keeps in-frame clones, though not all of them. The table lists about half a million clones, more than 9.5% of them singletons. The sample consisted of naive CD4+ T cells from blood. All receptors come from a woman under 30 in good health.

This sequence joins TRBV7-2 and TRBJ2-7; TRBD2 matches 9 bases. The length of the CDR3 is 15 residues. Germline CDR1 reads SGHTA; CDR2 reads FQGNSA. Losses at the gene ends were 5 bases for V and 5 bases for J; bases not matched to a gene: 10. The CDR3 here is CASSLIAGVLNEQYF. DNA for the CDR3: TGTGCCAGCAGCCTTATAGCGGGAGTGTTGAACGAGCAGTACTTC.

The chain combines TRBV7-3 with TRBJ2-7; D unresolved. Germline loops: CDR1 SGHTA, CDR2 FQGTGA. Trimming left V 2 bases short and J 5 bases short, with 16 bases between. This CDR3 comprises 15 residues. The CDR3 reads CASSLPPCRFDEQYV. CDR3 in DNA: TGTGCCAGCAGCTTACCCCCGTGTCGCTTCGACGAGCAGTACGTC.

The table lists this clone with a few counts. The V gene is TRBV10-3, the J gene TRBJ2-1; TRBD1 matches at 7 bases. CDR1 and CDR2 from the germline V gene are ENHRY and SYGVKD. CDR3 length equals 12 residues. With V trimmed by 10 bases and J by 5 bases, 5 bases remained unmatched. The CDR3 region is CATGGIDNEQFF. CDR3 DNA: TGTGCCACAGGGGGTATCGACAATGAGCAGTTCTTC.

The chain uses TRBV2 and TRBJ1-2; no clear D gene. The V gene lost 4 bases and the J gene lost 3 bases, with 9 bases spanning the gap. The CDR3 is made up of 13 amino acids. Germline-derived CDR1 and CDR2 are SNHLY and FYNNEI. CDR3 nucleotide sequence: TGTGCCAGCAGTGTTCGCGCGTACTATGGCTACACCTTC. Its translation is CASSVRAYYGYTF.

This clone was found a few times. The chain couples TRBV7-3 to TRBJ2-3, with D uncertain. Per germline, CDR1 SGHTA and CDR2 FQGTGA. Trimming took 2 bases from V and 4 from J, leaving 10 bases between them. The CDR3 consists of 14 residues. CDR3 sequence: CASSLDSPPDTQYF. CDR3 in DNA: TGTGCCAGCAGCTTAGATTCCCCTCCAGATACGCAGTATTTT.

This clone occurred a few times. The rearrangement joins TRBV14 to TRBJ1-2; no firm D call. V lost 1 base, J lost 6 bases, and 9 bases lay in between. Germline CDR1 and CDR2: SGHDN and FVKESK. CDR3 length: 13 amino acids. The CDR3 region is CASSQGVFDGYTF. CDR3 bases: TGTGCCAGCAGCCAAGGGGTATTTGATGGCTACACCTTC.